One and the same sample provided the 9 T cell receptor beta chains below, sequenced in a study of blood T cell repertoires in COVID-19. Clones were read by immunoSEQ multiplex PCR, and TCRdb kept only the in-frame ones, dropping some. This sample has 130,000 or so clones; 85% to 90% occur once, and the top ten carry about 4.3%. Sequenced sample: peripheral blood. The receptor source for this set is a human donor in a cohort sampled during active COVID-19.

V is TRBV7-3 and J is TRBJ1-1; 7 nucleotides align to TRBD1. Germline trimming cut 2 bases from V and 7 bases from J; bases unmatched to any gene: 4. The CDR3 extends over 13 amino acids. Germline V CDR1 and CDR2: SGHTA, FQGTGA. CDR3 sequence reads: CASSLQGTDEAFF. Written as DNA, the CDR3 is TGTGCCAGCAGCTTACAGGGGACAGATGAAGCTTTCTTT.

V and J are TRBV6-5 and TRBJ2-3; D may be TRBD2 (6 bases). V dropped 7 bases and J dropped 2 bases, with 13 bases sitting between them. The CDR3 has 14 residues. Germline values: CDR1 MNHEY, CDR2 SVGAGI. The CDR3 loop reads CASKASAITDTQYF. The CDR3 nucleotides are TGTGCCAGCAAGGCTAGCGCCATCACAGATACGCAGTATTTT.

The chain combines TRBV11-3 with TRBJ1-4, with D possibly being TRBD1 (5 bases). Trimming took off 2 bases at V and 11 bases at J, with 15 bases between the two ends. Germline V gene sequence: CDR1 SGHNT, CDR2 YENEEA. The CDR3 runs 14 residues. CDR3 nucleotides: TGTGCCAGCAGCTTAAGCCAGGGTCTGGGGAAACTGTTTTTT. Translating gives CASSLSQGLGKLFF.

V usage is TRBV12-3 or TRBV12-4 and J usage is TRBJ2-1, with 11 nucleotides matching TRBD1. V shed 8 bases and J 8 bases; nucleotides not matched to a gene: 5. The CDR3 loop spans 13 amino acids. The CDR3 coding sequence is TGTGCCAGCGATTGGACAGGGGGCCATGAGCAGTTCTTC. It codes for CASDWTGGHEQFF.

The chain carries TRBV7-3 and TRBJ2-1; 7 nucleotides match TRBD1. The CDR3 runs to 14 residues. CDR1 SGHTA and CDR2 FQGTGA come from the germline V gene. V trimming: 5 bases; J trimming: 7 bases; junction bases outside the gene matches: 8. Here the CDR3 reads CASSKRTGVNEQFF. The CDR3 nucleotides read TGTGCCAGCAGCAAACGGACAGGAGTAAATGAGCAGTTCTTC.

The chain combines TRBV6-2 or TRBV6-3 with TRBJ2-5; 12 nucleotides line up with TRBD2. CDR3 size: 16 residues. Germline lookup yields CDR1 MNHEY and CDR2 SVGEGT. V lost 2 bases and J lost 6; bases outside the gene matches: 7. In DNA, the CDR3 is TGTGCCAGCAGTTACCCCCTAGCGGGGGGGCTAAAGACCCAGTACTTC. Translating gives CASSYPLAGGLKTQYF.

The V and J genes are TRBV30 and TRBJ2-5, with TRBD2 matching 7 bases. Germline V gene data show CDR1 as GTSNPN and CDR2 as SVGIG (reference sequence). This CDR3 is built from 12 residues. Trimming at V came to 2 bases and at J to 5 bases, leaving 2 bases not matched to a gene. CDR3 sequence reads: CAWSWGGETQYF. The CDR3 region has the DNA TGTGCCTGGAGTTGGGGGGGGGAGACCCAGTACTTC.

This clone was detected only a few times. J is TRBJ2-1 and V is TRBV27; 7 bases agree with TRBD1. J was trimmed by 5 bases and V by 6 bases; bases with no gene match: 7. The CDR3 is 14 residues long. Germline loops: CDR1 MNHEY, CDR2 SMNVEV (reference sequence). The CDR3 DNA follows: TGTGCCAGCAGACCCCGGGACAGCCACAATGAGCAGTTCTTC. Protein product: CASRPRDSHNEQFF.

The chain is built from TRBV11-3 and TRBJ2-5; a possible D gene is TRBD2 (5 bases). V lost 3 bases and J lost 5, with 7 bases in between. Germline V gene data show CDR1 as SGHNT and CDR2 as YENEEA. CDR3 length equals 12 residues. CDR3 in amino acids: CASSFSGETQYF. The CDR3 DNA follows: TGTGCCAGCAGCTTTTCGGGGGAGACCCAGTACTTC.